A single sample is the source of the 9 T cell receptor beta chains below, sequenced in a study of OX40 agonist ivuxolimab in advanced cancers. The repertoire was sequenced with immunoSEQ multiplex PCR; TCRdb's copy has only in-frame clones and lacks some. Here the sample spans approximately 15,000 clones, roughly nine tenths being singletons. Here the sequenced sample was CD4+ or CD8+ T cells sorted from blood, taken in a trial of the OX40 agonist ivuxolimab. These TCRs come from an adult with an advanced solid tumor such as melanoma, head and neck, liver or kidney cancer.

CDR3 sequence (DNA): TGTGCCAGCAGCTTGTATGGGACGGATTATGGCTACACCTTC. This sequence encodes CASSLYGTDYGYTF. The gene calls are TRBV11-2 and TRBJ1-2; possible D gene TRBD1, 5 bases. Germline V CDR1 and CDR2: SGHAT, FQNNGV. There are 14 residues in the CDR3. V was pared by 3 bases and J by 5 bases, with 13 bases between.

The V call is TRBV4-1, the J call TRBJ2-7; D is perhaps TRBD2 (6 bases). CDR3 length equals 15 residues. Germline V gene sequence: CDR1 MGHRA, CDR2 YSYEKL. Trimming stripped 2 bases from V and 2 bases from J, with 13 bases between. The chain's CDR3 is CASSQFDGGAYEQYF. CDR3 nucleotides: TGCGCCAGCAGCCAATTTGACGGGGGAGCCTACGAGCAGTACTTC.

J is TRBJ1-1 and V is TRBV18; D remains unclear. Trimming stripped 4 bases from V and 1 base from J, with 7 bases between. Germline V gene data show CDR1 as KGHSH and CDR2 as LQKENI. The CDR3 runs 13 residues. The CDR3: CASSQGKNTEAFF. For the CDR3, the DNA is TGTGCCAGCTCACAGGGTAAGAACACTGAAGCTTTCTTT.

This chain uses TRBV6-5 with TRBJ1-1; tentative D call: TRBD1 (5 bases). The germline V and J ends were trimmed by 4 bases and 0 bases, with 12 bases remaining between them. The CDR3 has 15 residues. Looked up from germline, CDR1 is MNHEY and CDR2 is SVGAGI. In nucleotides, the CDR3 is TGTGCCAGCAGTTCCGGGACGGCGATGAACACTGAAGCTTTCTTT. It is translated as CASSSGTAMNTEAFF.

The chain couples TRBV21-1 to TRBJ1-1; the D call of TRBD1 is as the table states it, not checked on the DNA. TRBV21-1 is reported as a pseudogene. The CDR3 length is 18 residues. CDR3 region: CASSPRTGAFGKRTEAFF. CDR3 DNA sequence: TGTGCCAGCAGCCCCAGGACAGGGGCTTTTGGAAAACGAACTGAAGCTTTCTTT.

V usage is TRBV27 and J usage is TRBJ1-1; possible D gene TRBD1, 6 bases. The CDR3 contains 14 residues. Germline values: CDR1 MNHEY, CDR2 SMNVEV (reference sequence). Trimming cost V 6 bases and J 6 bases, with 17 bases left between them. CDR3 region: CASSLGGGWPEAFF. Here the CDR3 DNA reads TGTGCCAGCAGCCTAGGGGGGGGCTGGCCTGAAGCTTTCTTT.

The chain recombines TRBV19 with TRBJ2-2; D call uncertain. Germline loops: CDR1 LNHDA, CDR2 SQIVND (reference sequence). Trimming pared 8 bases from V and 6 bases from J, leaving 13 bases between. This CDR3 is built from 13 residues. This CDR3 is CASGTVRAGELFF. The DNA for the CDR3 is TGTGCCAGTGGCACAGTTCGGGCCGGGGAGCTGTTTTTT.

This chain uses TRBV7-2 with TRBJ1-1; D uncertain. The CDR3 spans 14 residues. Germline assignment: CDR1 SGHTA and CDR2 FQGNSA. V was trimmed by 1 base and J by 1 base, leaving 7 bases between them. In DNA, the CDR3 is TGTGCCAGCAGCTTAGTCGGAGGGAACACTGAAGCTTTCTTT. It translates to CASSLVGGNTEAFF.

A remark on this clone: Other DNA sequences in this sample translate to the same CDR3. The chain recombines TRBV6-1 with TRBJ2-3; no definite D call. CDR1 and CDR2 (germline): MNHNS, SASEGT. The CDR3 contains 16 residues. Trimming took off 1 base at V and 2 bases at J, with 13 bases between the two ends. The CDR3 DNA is TGTGCCAGCAGTGAAGTTGCGGAGCAGGTCACAGATACGCAGTATTTT. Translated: CASSEVAEQVTDTQYF.